This TCR beta chain was retrieved from a study of vaccination effects on CD4 cells after COVID-19. Subsequent to a culture period of around eleven days, CD4+ T cells were isolated. TCRdb's table, derived via immunoSEQ multiplex PCR, lists solely in-frame clones and lacks some. In the table there are about 51,000 clones, roughly 72% of which are singletons. Turning to this clone: Its target is unknown.

Trimming pared 4 bases from V and 0 bases from J, leaving 11 bases between. Germline CDR1 and CDR2: SGHRS and YFSETQ. This CDR3 is built from 15 residues. This sample comprised CD4+ T cells from PBMCs cultured without peptide, obtained before COVID-19 vaccination. J is TRBJ1-3 and V is TRBV5-1; D is ambiguous. The TCR comes from a human donor who had a prior SARS-CoV-2 infection. CDR3 residues: CASSATAFSGNTIYF. Here the CDR3 DNA reads TGCGCCAGCAGCGCCACAGCCTTCTCTGGAAACACCATATATTTT.